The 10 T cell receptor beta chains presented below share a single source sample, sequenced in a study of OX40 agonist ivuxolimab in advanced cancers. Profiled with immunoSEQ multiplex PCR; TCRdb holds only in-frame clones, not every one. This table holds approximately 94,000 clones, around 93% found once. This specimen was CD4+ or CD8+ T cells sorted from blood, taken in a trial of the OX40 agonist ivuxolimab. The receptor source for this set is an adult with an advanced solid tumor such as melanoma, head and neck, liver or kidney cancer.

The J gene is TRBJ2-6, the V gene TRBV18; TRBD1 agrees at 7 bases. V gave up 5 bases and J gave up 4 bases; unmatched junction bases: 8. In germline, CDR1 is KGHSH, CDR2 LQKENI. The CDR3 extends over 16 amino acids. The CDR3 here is CASSSKTGTGANVLTF. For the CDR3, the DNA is TGTGCCAGCTCATCAAAGACAGGGACCGGGGCCAACGTCCTGACTTTC.

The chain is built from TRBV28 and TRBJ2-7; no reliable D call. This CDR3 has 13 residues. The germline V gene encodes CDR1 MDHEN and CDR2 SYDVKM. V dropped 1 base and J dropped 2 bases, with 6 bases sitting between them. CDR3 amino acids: CASSLFPAYEQYF. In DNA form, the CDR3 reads TGTGCCAGCAGTTTATTCCCGGCCTACGAGCAGTACTTC.

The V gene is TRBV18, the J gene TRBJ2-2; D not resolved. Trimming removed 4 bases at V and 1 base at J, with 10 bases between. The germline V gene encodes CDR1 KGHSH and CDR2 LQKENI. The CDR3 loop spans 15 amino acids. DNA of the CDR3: TGTGCCAGCTCACGTGGGTGGTTGAACACCGGGGAGCTGTTTTTT. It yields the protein CASSRGWLNTGELFF.

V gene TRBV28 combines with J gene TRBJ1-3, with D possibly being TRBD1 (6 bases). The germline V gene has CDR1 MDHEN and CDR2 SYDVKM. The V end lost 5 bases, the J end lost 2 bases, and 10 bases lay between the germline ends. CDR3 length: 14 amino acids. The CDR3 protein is CASSPPGAGNTIYF. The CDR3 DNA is TGTGCCAGCAGTCCCCCAGGGGCTGGAAACACCATATATTTT.

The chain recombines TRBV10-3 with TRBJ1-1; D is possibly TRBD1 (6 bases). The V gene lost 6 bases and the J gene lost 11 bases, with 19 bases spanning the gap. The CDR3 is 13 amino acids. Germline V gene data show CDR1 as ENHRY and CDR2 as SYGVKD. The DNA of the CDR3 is TGTGCCATCAGGCTTAGCAGGGGCCCAGGGGCTTTCTTT. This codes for CAIRLSRGPGAFF.

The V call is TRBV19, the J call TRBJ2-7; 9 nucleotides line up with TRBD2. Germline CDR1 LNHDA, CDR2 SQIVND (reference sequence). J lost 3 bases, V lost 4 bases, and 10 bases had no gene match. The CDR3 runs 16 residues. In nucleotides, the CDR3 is TGTGCCAGTAGTAATTCGCTAGCGGGATCATTCTACGAGCAGTACTTC. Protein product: CASSNSLAGSFYEQYF.

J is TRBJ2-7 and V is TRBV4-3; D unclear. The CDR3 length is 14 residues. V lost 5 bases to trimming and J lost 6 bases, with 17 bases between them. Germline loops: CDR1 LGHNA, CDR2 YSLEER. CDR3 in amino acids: CASSKRLDPGEQYF. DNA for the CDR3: TGCGCCAGCAGCAAACGTCTGGACCCCGGCGAGCAGTACTTC.

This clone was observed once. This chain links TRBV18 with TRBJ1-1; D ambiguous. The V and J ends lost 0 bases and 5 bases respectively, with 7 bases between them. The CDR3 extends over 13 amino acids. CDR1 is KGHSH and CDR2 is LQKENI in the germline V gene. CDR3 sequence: CASSPPGRTEAFF. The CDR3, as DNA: TGTGCCAGCTCACCACCGGGAAGGACTGAAGCTTTCTTT.

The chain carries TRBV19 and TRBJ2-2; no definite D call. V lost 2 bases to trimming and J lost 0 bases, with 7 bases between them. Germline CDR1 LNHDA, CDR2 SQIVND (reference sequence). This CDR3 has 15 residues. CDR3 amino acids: CASSIQRANTGELFF. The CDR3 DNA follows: TGTGCCAGTAGTATACAGCGTGCGAACACCGGGGAGCTGTTTTTT. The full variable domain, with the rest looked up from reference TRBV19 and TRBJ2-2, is DGGITQSPKYLFRKEGQNVTLSCEQNLNHDAMYWYRQDPGQGLRLIYYSQIVNDFQKGDIAEGYSVSREKKESFPLTVTSAQKNPTAFYLCASSIQRANTGELFFGEGSRLTVL.

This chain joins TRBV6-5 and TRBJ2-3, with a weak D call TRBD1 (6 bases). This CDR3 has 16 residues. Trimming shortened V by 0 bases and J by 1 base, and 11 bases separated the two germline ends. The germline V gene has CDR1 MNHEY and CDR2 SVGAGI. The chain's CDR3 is CASSYSLQGGTDTQYF. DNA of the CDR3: TGTGCCAGCAGTTACTCGCTACAGGGAGGCACAGATACGCAGTATTTT.